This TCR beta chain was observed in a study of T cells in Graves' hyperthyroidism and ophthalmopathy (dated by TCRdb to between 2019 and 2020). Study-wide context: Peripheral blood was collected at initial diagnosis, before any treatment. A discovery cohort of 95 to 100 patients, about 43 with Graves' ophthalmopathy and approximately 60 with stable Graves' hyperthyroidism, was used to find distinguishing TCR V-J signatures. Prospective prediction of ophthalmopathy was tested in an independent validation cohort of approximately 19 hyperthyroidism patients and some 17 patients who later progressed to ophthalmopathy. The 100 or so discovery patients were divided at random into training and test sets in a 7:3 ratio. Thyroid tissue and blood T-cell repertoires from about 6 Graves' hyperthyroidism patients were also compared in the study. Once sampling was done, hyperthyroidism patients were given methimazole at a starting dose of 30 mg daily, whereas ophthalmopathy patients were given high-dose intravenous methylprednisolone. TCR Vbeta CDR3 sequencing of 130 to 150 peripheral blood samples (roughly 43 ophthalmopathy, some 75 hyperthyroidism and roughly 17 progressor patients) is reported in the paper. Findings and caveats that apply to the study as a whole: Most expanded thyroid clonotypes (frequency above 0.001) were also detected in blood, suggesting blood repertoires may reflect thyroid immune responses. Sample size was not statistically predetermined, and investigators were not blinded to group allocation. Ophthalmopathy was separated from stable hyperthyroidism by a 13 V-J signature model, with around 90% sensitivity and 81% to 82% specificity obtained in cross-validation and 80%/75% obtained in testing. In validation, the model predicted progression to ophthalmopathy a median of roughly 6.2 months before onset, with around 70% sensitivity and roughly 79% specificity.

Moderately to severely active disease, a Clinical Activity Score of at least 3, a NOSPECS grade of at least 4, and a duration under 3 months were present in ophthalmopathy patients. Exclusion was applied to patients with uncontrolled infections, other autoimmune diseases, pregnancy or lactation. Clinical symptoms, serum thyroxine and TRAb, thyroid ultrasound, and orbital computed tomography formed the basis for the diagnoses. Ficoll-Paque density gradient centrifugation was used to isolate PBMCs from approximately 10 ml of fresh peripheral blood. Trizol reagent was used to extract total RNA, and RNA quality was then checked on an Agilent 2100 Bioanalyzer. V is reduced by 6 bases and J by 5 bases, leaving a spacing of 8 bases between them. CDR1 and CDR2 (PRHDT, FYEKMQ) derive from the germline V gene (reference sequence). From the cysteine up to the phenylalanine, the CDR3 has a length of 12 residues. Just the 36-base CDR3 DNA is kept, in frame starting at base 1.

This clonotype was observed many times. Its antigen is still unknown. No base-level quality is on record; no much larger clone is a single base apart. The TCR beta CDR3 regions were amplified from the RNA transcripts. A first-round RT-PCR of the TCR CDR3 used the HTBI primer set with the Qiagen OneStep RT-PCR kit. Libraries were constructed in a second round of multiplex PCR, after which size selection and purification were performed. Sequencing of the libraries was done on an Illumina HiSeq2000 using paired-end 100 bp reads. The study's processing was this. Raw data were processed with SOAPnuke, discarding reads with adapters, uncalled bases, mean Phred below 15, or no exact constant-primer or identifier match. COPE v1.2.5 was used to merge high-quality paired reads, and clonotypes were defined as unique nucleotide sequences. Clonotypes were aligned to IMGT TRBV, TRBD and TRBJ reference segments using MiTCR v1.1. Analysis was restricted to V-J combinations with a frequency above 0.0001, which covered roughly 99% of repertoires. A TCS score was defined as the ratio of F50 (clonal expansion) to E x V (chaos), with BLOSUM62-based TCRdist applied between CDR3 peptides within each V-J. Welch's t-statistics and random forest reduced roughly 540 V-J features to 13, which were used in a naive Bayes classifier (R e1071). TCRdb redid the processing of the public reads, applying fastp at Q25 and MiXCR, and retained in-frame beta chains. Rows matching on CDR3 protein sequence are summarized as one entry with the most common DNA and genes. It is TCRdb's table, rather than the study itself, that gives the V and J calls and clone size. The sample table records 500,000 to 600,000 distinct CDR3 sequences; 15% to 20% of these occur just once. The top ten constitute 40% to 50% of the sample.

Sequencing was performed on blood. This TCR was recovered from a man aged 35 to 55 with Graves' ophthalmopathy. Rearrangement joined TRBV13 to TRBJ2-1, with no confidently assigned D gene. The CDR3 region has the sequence CASSRKNNEQFF. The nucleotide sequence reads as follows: TGTGCCAGCAGTCGGAAGAACAATGAGCAGTTCTTC.